One sample yielded the 22 T cell receptor beta chains listed below, sequenced in a study of T cell responses to AZD1222 COVID-19 vaccine. Using immunoSEQ multiplex PCR, the repertoire was profiled, and TCRdb retains in-frame clones only, with some absent. Altogether around 120,000 clones are present, approximately 90% being singletons, with the ten largest covering 6% to 9%. Sequencing was performed on peripheral blood, taken 28 days after the second AZD1222 dose. These receptors all come from an adult who received the AZD1222 COVID-19 vaccine.

The J gene is TRBJ2-2, the V gene TRBV7-9; the D is unclear. The CDR3 extends over 14 amino acids. Germline CDR1 is SEHNR and CDR2 is FQNEAQ (reference sequence). The V and J ends lost 5 bases and 3 bases respectively, with 10 bases between them. DNA for the CDR3: TGTGCCAGCAGCAAAGGGCCGGACACCGGGGAGCTGTTTTTT. It translates to CASSKGPDTGELFF.

The V and J genes are TRBV14 and TRBJ1-2; 7 bases line up with TRBD1. The germline CDR1 and CDR2 sequences are SGHDN and FVKESK. The ends lost 1 base at V and 5 bases at J; junction bases unmatched: 10. CDR3 size: 16 residues. The CDR3 reads CASSQVHGTVRYGYTF. Here the CDR3 DNA reads TGTGCCAGCAGCCAAGTCCACGGGACAGTCAGATATGGCTACACCTTC.

V gene TRBV19 combines with J gene TRBJ2-1; 10 bases are shared with TRBD1. V shed 5 bases, J shed 2 bases, and the junction held 12 bases outside the gene matches. CDR1 and CDR2 (germline): LNHDA, SQIVND (reference sequence). This CDR3 comprises 18 residues. The CDR3 nucleotides read TGTGCCAGTAGTCCATGGGACAGGGGTCCCTATCCCTACAATGAGCAGTTCTTC. Its translation: CASSPWDRGPYPYNEQFF.

The chain recombines TRBV6-5 with TRBJ2-1, with D unclear. With 2 bases removed from V and 3 bases from J, the gap between germline ends came to 5 bases. Germline V gene data show CDR1 as MNHEY and CDR2 as SVGAGI. The CDR3 is 13 amino acids. The CDR3 DNA follows: TGTGCCAGCAGTTACGACCACTACAATGAGCAGTTCTTC. It codes for CASSYDHYNEQFF.

The chain combines TRBV2 with TRBJ2-1, with 15 bases aligning to TRBD2. V gave up 7 bases and J gave up 5 bases; unmatched junction bases: 21. Germline lookup yields CDR1 SNHLY and CDR2 FYNNEI. The CDR3 sequence is 21 residues long. CDR3 region: CASMDLRWTSGGAGFNNEQFF. The CDR3 DNA follows: TGTGCCAGCATGGACTTAAGATGGACTAGCGGGGGGGCCGGTTTTAACAATGAGCAGTTCTTC.

The J gene is TRBJ1-4, the V gene TRBV7-2; 7 bases map to TRBD1. V was pared by 4 bases and J by 5 bases, with 10 bases of the junction left unmatched. Germline V gene sequence: CDR1 SGHTA, CDR2 FQGNSA. This CDR3 has 16 amino acids. The CDR3 sequence is CASSSLVGQENEKLFF. CDR3 sequence (DNA): TGTGCCAGCAGCTCCCTAGTAGGACAGGAAAATGAAAAACTGTTTTTT.

The chain is built from TRBV6-5 and TRBJ1-5; D unresolved. Germline V CDR1 and CDR2: MNHEY, SVGAGI. The CDR3 length is 15 residues. V gave up 6 bases and J gave up 0 bases, with 12 bases separating them. The CDR3 reads CASRIRVYSNQPQHF. The CDR3, as DNA: TGTGCCAGCAGGATACGGGTTTATAGCAATCAGCCCCAGCATTTT.

V and J are TRBV23-1 and TRBJ1-1; a weak D match, TRBD1 (6 bases). TRBV23-1 is treated as an ORF (open reading frame) with a function not yet certain. Trimming took off 0 bases at V and 6 bases at J, with 17 bases between the two ends. The CDR3 has 16 amino acids. The CDR3 DNA sequence: TGCGCCAGCAGTCAATCGCCATGCAGGGGTACCGCTGAAGCTTTCTTT. It yields the protein CASSQSPCRGTAEAFF.

V usage is TRBV6-1 and J usage is TRBJ2-5, with 9 bases fitting TRBD1. Losses at the gene ends were 2 bases for V and 5 bases for J; bases not matched to a gene: 3. This CDR3 is 14 amino acids long. Germline CDR1 is MNHNS and CDR2 is SASEGT. CDR3 in DNA: TGTGCCAGCAGTGAAACAGGGGGCAAGGAGACCCAGTACTTC. This translates into CASSETGGKETQYF.

The chain uses TRBV5-4 and TRBJ1-6, with 7 bases lining up with TRBD1. Germline-derived CDR1 and CDR2 are SGHNT and YYREEE (reference sequence). The junction had 10 bases not matched to a gene; V was cut back by 4 bases and J by 6 bases. The CDR3 has 16 amino acids. The CDR3, as DNA: TGTGCCAGCAGCCGACCTGGGACAGAGACTAATTCACCCCTCCACTTT. Its translation is CASSRPGTETNSPLHF.

This chain links TRBV2 with TRBJ1-6; no clear D. The germline gives CDR1 SNHLY, CDR2 FYNNEI. This CDR3 has 13 residues. Trimming pared 7 bases from V and 10 bases from J, leaving 14 bases between. CDR3 coding DNA: TGTGCCAGCATAAATGGGGAGGGCTCACCCCTCCACTTT. Protein sequence: CASINGEGSPLHF.

The chain couples TRBV6-1 to TRBJ1-2; D gene ambiguous. The CDR3 is 14 amino acids. Trimming cost V 3 bases and J 5 bases, with 13 bases left between them. CDR1 MNHNS and CDR2 SASEGT come from the germline V gene. The CDR3 nucleotides read TGTGCCAGCAGTGAGGGAAATTCGGGATATGGCTACACCTTC. This gives the protein CASSEGNSGYGYTF.

The rearrangement joins TRBV5-1 to TRBJ1-6; TRBD1 matches 9 bases. CDR3 length equals 14 residues. J gave up 9 bases and V 7 bases, and 8 bases lay outside the gene matches. Germline V CDR1 and CDR2: SGHRS, YFSETQ. The CDR3 is CASQNRDRASPLHF. The CDR3 nucleotides read TGCGCCAGCCAAAACCGGGACAGGGCTTCACCCCTCCACTTT.

The chain employs TRBV12-3 or TRBV12-4 and TRBJ1-2, with D unresolved. The ends were cut back, 2 bases at V and 0 bases at J, with 4 bases in the middle. This CDR3 comprises 13 residues. The CDR3 region has the DNA TGTGCCAGCAGTTTAACGGCTAACTATGGCTACACCTTC. Translated, it gives CASSLTANYGYTF.

V usage is TRBV11-3 and J usage is TRBJ2-1, with 7 bases lining up with TRBD2. Germline V gene data show CDR1 as SGHNT and CDR2 as YENEEA. The CDR3 covers 14 residues. The V gene end was trimmed by 3 bases and the J gene end by 8 bases; junction bases not matched to a gene: 7. This CDR3 reads CASSLVAGRHEQFF. CDR3 nucleotides: TGTGCCAGCAGCTTGGTCGCCGGGAGGCATGAGCAGTTCTTC.

The J gene is TRBJ2-7, the V gene TRBV6-5; TRBD1 agrees at 8 bases. The CDR3 loop spans 14 amino acids. The germline gives CDR1 MNHEY, CDR2 SVGAGI. J gave up 3 bases and V 1 base, and 2 bases lay outside the gene matches. Written as DNA, the CDR3 is TGTGCCAGCAGTTACTACGGACAGGGCTACGAGCAGTACTTC. Amino acids: CASSYYGQGYEQYF.

For the CDR3, the DNA is TGTGCCAGCAGCCGGGCCCCAGGGACCGGGGAGCTGTTTTTT. The encoded protein is CASSRAPGTGELFF. The J gene is TRBJ2-2, the V gene TRBV5-4; D perhaps matches TRBD1 (5 bases). Germline V lookup: CDR1 SGHNT, CDR2 YYREEE (reference sequence). This CDR3 is 14 amino acids long. Trimming removed 4 bases from V and 5 bases from J, with 12 bases in between.

The chain's CDR3 is CATSDSRYSNQPQHF. The CDR3 nucleotides are TGTGCCACCAGTGACAGCCGATATAGCAATCAGCCCCAGCATTTT. This chain joins TRBV24-1 and TRBJ1-5; D remains ambiguous. The CDR3 spans 15 residues. V lost 4 bases and J 0 bases, leaving 9 bases between the germline ends. The germline CDR1 and CDR2 sequences are KGHDR and SFDVKD.

The chain joins TRBV19 to TRBJ2-3; D is ambiguous. Trimming removed 3 bases at V and 3 bases at J, with 10 bases between. CDR3 size: 14 residues. CDR1 LNHDA and CDR2 SQIVND come from the germline V gene (reference sequence). The CDR3 reads CASSIQLGTDTQYF. The CDR3 nucleotides read TGTGCCAGTAGTATCCAATTGGGGACAGATACGCAGTATTTT.

The CDR3 DNA reads as TGTGCCAGCAGTAACTACGGGGGGCTGTCCTATGGCTACACCTTC. The encoded protein is CASSNYGGLSYGYTF. The chain has TRBV28 and TRBJ1-2; maybe TRBD1 (6 bases). V was pared by 5 bases and J by 4 bases, with 17 bases between. The CDR3 sequence is 15 residues long. Germline V gives CDR1 MDHEN, CDR2 SYDVKM.

The chain combines TRBV18 with TRBJ1-1; possibly TRBD1 for D (6 bases). From germline, CDR1 is KGHSH and CDR2 LQKENI. CDR3 length: 16 residues. The V end was cut by 4 bases, the J end by 2 bases, with 17 bases between. CDR3 in DNA: TGTGCCAGCTCACAAAGCGGGGGGGCGCTTAACACTGAAGCTTTCTTT. Translated, it gives CASSQSGGALNTEAFF.

The chain couples TRBV7-9 to TRBJ1-1; D ambiguous. This CDR3 contains 13 residues. V lost 5 bases and J 3 bases, leaving 10 bases between the germline ends. Per the germline V gene, CDR1 is SEHNR and CDR2 is FQNEAQ (reference sequence). The CDR3 here is CASSRALDTEAFF. The CDR3 DNA sequence: TGTGCCAGCAGCCGGGCCCTGGACACTGAAGCTTTCTTT. Full variable domain (outside the CDR3, taken from reference TRBV7-9 and TRBJ1-1): DTGVSQNPRHKITKRGQNVTFRCDPISEHNRLYWYRQTLGQGPEFLTYFQNEAQLEKSRLLSDRFSAERPKGSFSTLEIQRTEQGDSAMYLCASSRALDTEAFFGQGTRLTVV.